What follows describes a single T cell receptor (beta chain). Its antigen is not identified. Time point in this sample: sample taken at primary tumor resection. Without sorting, whole RNA was sequenced from tumor, nontumor lung or frozen PBMC. TCRdb re-analysed the 5' RACE reads in MiXCR, keeping a single row per CDR3 protein. The sample includes more than 65,000 distinct CDR3 sequences, roughly 12% of them seen just once. This specimen comes from a study of spatial heterogeneity in lung cancer. Regarding the study as a whole: Among blood samples, ubiquitous expanded tumor TCRs appeared more at resection than at follow-up.

The CDR3 loop spans 19 amino acids. The V gene end was trimmed by 2 bases and the J gene end by 4 bases; junction bases not matched to a gene: 10. Germline CDR1 reads SNHLY; CDR2 reads FYNNEI. The chain is built from TRBV2 and TRBJ2-1; 14 positions match TRBD2. The sequenced sample was PBMCs, obtained at surgery. The origin of this receptor is a male donor with early-stage non-small cell lung cancer. CDR3 coding DNA: TGTGCCAGCAGTGAACCGACTAGCGGGGGGGGGTCGGGGTACAATGAGCAGTTCTTC. It specifies CASSEPTSGGGSGYNEQFF.